Each of the 17 T cell receptor beta chains below was sequenced from the same sample in a study of CD8 T cells in ankylosing spondylitis. One entry per CDR3 protein results from TCRdb running MiXCR on the 5' RACE reads. The table includes tens of thousands of distinct CDR3 sequences, roughly 30% detected once. Sequenced: blood, either unsorted or a sorted T cell fraction (not recorded which). The source of these receptors is a male donor with ankylosing spondylitis or in good health (not recorded which).

The CDR3 DNA reads as TGCAGTGCTGAGACCGAGGAGACCCAGTACTTC. As protein: CSAETEETQYF. The V and J genes are TRBV20-1 and TRBJ2-5; D uncertain. This CDR3 comprises 11 residues. The germline V gene has CDR1 DFQATT and CDR2 SNEGSKA (reference sequence). V dropped 5 bases and J dropped 5 bases, with 9 bases sitting between them.

The rearrangement links TRBV7-2 to TRBJ2-7; either TRBD1 or TRBD2 may fit D (5 bases each). The CDR3 runs to 13 residues. CDR1 SGHTA and CDR2 FQGNSA come from the germline V gene. Between the trimmed V and J ends, which lost 4 bases and 0 bases, there was a span of 7 bases. CDR3 residues: CASSWDHSYEQYF. As DNA, the CDR3 is TGTGCCAGCAGCTGGGACCACTCCTACGAGCAGTACTTC.

The chain has TRBV5-6 and TRBJ2-2; D is unclear. The V and J ends lost 6 bases and 7 bases respectively, with 7 bases between them. CDR1 is SGHDT, CDR2 YYEEEE, per germline. This CDR3 has 11 amino acids. This CDR3 is CASNMNGELFF. In DNA form, the CDR3 reads TGTGCCAGCAACATGAACGGGGAGCTGTTTTTT.

The rearrangement links TRBV4-2 to TRBJ2-1; perhaps TRBD2 as D (5 bases). Trimming pared 0 bases from V and 7 bases from J, leaving 16 bases between. The germline CDR1 and CDR2 sequences are LGHNA and YNFKEQ. The CDR3 contains 16 residues. This chain's CDR3 is CASSQDRNTRANEQFF. The CDR3 region has the DNA TGTGCCAGCAGCCAAGATCGGAATACTAGAGCGAATGAGCAGTTCTTC.

In this sample, this clonotype turned up a few times. This chain links TRBV6-1 with TRBJ1-6; possible D gene TRBD1, 5 bases. The germline CDR1 and CDR2 sequences are MNHNS and SASEGT. This CDR3 has 13 residues. With 10 bases removed from V and 12 bases from J, the gap between germline ends came to 19 bases. CDR3 in amino acids: CATKVGLEGPLHF. Written as DNA, the CDR3 is TGTGCCACGAAGGTGGGGCTGGAGGGACCCCTCCACTTT.

This clonotype was recorded at least ten times. The gene calls are TRBV20-1 and TRBJ2-7; weak D call: TRBD2 (5 bases). Germline loops: CDR1 DFQATT, CDR2 SNEGSKA (reference sequence). The CDR3 has 15 amino acids. The V and J ends lost 0 bases and 1 base respectively, with 13 bases between them. CDR3 nucleotides: TGCAGTGCTAGAGATGGATCGAGCGGTTCCTACGAGCAGTACTTC. Translation: CSARDGSSGSYEQYF.

This clonotype came up a few times. The genes are TRBV20-1 and TRBJ1-2; D is undetermined. This CDR3 has 13 amino acids. Germline loops: CDR1 DFQATT, CDR2 SNEGSKA (reference sequence). Deletions cut 3 bases from V and 9 bases from J, with 17 bases between. The CDR3 nucleotides are TGCAGTGCTAGTCCTGGAGGGTATGGAAGCTACACCTTC. The encoded protein is CSASPGGYGSYTF.

This clonotype was observed a few times. This chain uses TRBV5-1 with TRBJ1-5; D call uncertain. Germline loops: CDR1 SGHRS, CDR2 YFSETQ. The CDR3 extends over 16 amino acids. V was pared by 0 bases and J by 0 bases, with 10 bases between. This chain's CDR3 is CASSLGAVTSNQPQHF. Here the CDR3 DNA reads TGCGCCAGCAGCTTGGGGGCAGTTACTAGCAATCAGCCCCAGCATTTT.

This clonotype was recorded at least ten times. The chain uses TRBV20-1 and TRBJ1-5; D uncertain. V dropped 1 base and J dropped 5 bases, with 6 bases sitting between them. The germline gives CDR1 DFQATT, CDR2 SNEGSKA (reference sequence). This CDR3 is 12 amino acids long. This CDR3 is CSARAWDQPQHF. CDR3 DNA sequence: TGCAGTGCTAGAGCTTGGGATCAGCCCCAGCATTTT.

CDR3 bases: TGTGCCAGCAGCTTACTAGCGGGGGAAACAGATACGCAGTATTTT. Its protein is CASSLLAGETDTQYF. The rearrangement links TRBV7-8 to TRBJ2-3; 10 bases fit TRBD2. V dropped 2 bases and J dropped 3; count of bases not matched to a gene: 2. This CDR3 is 15 amino acids long. Germline V gene data show CDR1 as SGHVS and CDR2 as FQNEAQ.

This clonotype turned up a few times. The rearrangement joins TRBV12-3 or TRBV12-4 to TRBJ1-1; D ambiguous. The V end lost 6 bases, the J end lost 1 base, and 9 bases lay between the germline ends. The CDR3 covers 13 residues. As DNA, the CDR3 is TGTGCCAGCAGCAAGAATCAGAACACTGAAGCTTTCTTT. Encoded protein: CASSKNQNTEAFF.

This clonotype has more than one count but fewer than ten. V is TRBV6-1 and J is TRBJ1-1; possible D gene TRBD1, 5 bases. The CDR3 contains 13 residues. V was clipped by 6 bases and J by 5 bases, with 13 bases between them. Looked up from germline, CDR1 is MNHNS and CDR2 is SASEGT. The CDR3 sequence: CASRLWGWTEAFF. The CDR3, as DNA: TGTGCCAGCAGGCTATGGGGGTGGACTGAAGCTTTCTTT.

This clonotype was recorded many times. V gene TRBV4-1 combines with J gene TRBJ2-3, with 7 bases matching TRBD1. Germline trimming cut 6 bases from V and 4 bases from J; bases unmatched to any gene: 7. From germline, CDR1 is MGHRA and CDR2 YSYEKL. The CDR3 sequence is 14 residues long. The CDR3 region has the DNA TGCGCCAGCAGGGAGAGGGGGCGCGCAGATACGCAGTATTTT. This encodes CASRERGRADTQYF.

This chain uses TRBV20-1 with TRBJ2-1; the match to TRBD2 covers 9 bases. The V gene's germline CDR1 is DFQATT and CDR2 SNEGSKA (reference sequence). The CDR3 length is 17 residues. Trimming at V came to 3 bases and at J to 0 bases, leaving 9 bases not matched to a gene. The DNA for the CDR3 is TGCAGTGCTAGGCAGGGACTAGCCCTCGGCTCCTACAATGAGCAGTTCTTC. Translated, it gives CSARQGLALGSYNEQFF.

This clonotype showed up just a few times. This sequence joins TRBV7-8 and TRBJ2-1, with 10 bases lining up with TRBD2. The V segment lost 2 bases and the J segment 4 bases; nucleotides outside the gene matches: 14. Germline assignment: CDR1 SGHVS and CDR2 FQNEAQ. The length of the CDR3 is 19 residues. The CDR3 here is CASSLMARISGRTYNEQFF. In nucleotides, the CDR3 is TGTGCCAGCAGCTTAATGGCTCGGATTAGCGGGAGGACGTACAATGAGCAGTTCTTC.

The chain couples TRBV5-6 to TRBJ2-3; 8 positions agree with TRBD1. The length of the CDR3 is 13 residues. Germline V gives CDR1 SGHDT, CDR2 YYEEEE. Trimming removed 5 bases from V and 6 bases from J; junction bases left unmatched: 5. Written as DNA, the CDR3 is TGTGCCAGCAGGATACAGGGGGGCGATACGCAGTATTTT. As protein: CASRIQGGDTQYF. Using reference TRBV5-6 and TRBJ2-3 for the parts outside the CDR3, the full variable domain is DAGVTQSPTHLIKTRGQQVTLRCSPKSGHDTVSWYQQALGQGPQFIFQYYEEEERQRGNFPDRFSGHQFPNYSSELNVNALLLGDSALYLCASRIQGGDTQYFGPGTRLTVL.

In its sample, this clonotype was seen a few times. The chain employs TRBV5-1 and TRBJ1-1; D remains ambiguous. CDR1 and CDR2 from the germline V gene are SGHRS and YFSETQ. The CDR3 has 17 residues. V lost 4 bases and J lost 3, with 22 bases in between. The CDR3 nucleotides are TGCGCCAGCAGCATCCACAGTTCTGCGGGTCGGGACACTGAAGCTTTCTTT. Translation: CASSIHSSAGRDTEAFF. Complete variable domain (other parts from reference TRBV5-1 and TRBJ1-1): KAGVTQTPRYLIKTRGQQVTLSCSPISGHRSVSWYQQTPGQGLQFLFEYFSETQRNKGNFPGRFSGRQFSNSRSEMNVSTLELGDSALYLCASSIHSSAGRDTEAFFGQGTRLTVV.